The present TCR beta chain was sequenced within a study of beta chain features in type 1 diabetes. Regarding this clone: What it binds is unknown.

Reverse transcribing all isolated RNA meant expressed TCRB transcripts were sequenced. The protocol was immunoSEQ multiplex PCR, while the TCRdb copy is restricted to in-frame clones and leaves out a portion. The data show roughly 150,000 clones, with 50% to 70% seen just once and about 0.091% held by the top ten. Study conclusions and caveats: TCRB CDR3s from Type 1 diabetes patients were moderately but significantly shorter in all four CD4+ subsets. In the patient group, naive, central memory and Treg TCRB repertoires seemed more alike than in the healthy donor group.

The germline gives CDR1 SGDLS, CDR2 YYNGEE. V was pared by 4 bases and J by 4 bases, with 7 bases of the junction left unmatched. This CDR3 region has 15 residues. The source of this sequence is a man in his thirties or forties with type 1 diabetes. The source material was naive CD4+ T cells from blood. This chain uses TRBV9 with TRBJ2-5; 10 bases are a match to TRBD1. CDR3 protein: CASSPGTGELETQYF. CDR3 DNA sequence: TGTGCCAGCAGCCCAGGGACAGGGGAGTTAGAGACCCAGTACTTC.